One and the same sample provided the 27 T cell receptor beta chains below, sequenced in a study of identical twins. One entry per CDR3 protein results from TCRdb running MiXCR on the 5' RACE reads. The table records more than 400,000 distinct CDR3 sequences, around 15% of them present only once. These data were also reused for a study on yellow fever vaccine responses in identical twins.

The specimen was CD4+ T cells sorted from blood. The receptors originated from a young woman in good health.

V usage is TRBV12-3 or TRBV12-4 and J usage is TRBJ1-6; possibly TRBD1 for D (5 bases). Trimming took off 7 bases at V and 3 bases at J, with 13 bases between the two ends. CDR3 size: 15 residues. The CDR3, as DNA: TGTGCCAGCACCAGGGACGGGATCTATAATTCACCCCTCCACTTT. Residues: CASTRDGIYNSPLHF.

This clonotype appeared many times. At one of its ends the junction is not consistent with the germline gene, which may arise from a read error. V is TRBV7-8 and J is TRBJ1-2, with unresolved D. Per the germline V gene, CDR1 is SGHVS and CDR2 is FQNEAQ. The CDR3 consists of 10 residues. The CDR3 is CASSTTDLAF. The CDR3 DNA sequence: TGTGCCAGCAGCACGACGGATTTAGCCTTC.

This clonotype has only a few counts. The chain uses TRBV6-2 or TRBV6-3 and TRBJ2-3; 7 positions match TRBD2. Germline CDR1 and CDR2: MNHEY and SVGEGT. The V segment lost 0 bases and the J segment 0 bases; nucleotides outside the gene matches: 3. This CDR3 is 16 amino acids long. The CDR3 DNA is TGTGCCAGCAGTTACTCCTTTAGCGGGAGCACAGATACGCAGTATTTT. Its protein product is CASSYSFSGSTDTQYF.

The V and J genes are TRBV7-2 and TRBJ1-5; 8 bases align to TRBD1. Per germline, CDR1 SGHTA and CDR2 FQGNSA. Trimming removed 6 bases from V and 7 bases from J; junction bases left unmatched: 14. The CDR3 contains 16 residues. CDR3: CASSLGAGGAQQPQHF. In nucleotides, the CDR3 is TGTGCCAGCAGTTTGGGGGCAGGGGGCGCTCAACAGCCCCAGCATTTT.

The genes are TRBV11-2 and TRBJ2-2; tentative D call: TRBD2 (5 bases). The germline V gene encodes CDR1 SGHAT and CDR2 FQNNGV. The V end lost 5 bases, the J end lost 3 bases, and 13 bases lay between the germline ends. CDR3 size: 15 residues. The CDR3: CASSPTGVYTGELFF. CDR3 coding DNA: TGTGCCAGCAGCCCGACCGGGGTATACACCGGGGAGCTGTTTTTT.

The sample holds a few counts of this clonotype. This rearrangement joins TRBV20-1 to TRBJ2-1, with D perhaps assigned TRBD1 or TRBD2 (5 bases each). Germline V gene data show CDR1 as DFQATT and CDR2 as SNEGSKA (reference sequence). The V end was cut by 3 bases, the J end by 0 bases, with 18 bases between. This CDR3 is built from 17 residues. The CDR3 region has the DNA TGCAGTGCTAGGCTCAAGGTGGGGGAGAGCTCCTACAATGAGCAGTTCTTC. It translates to CSARLKVGESSYNEQFF.

This clonotype was seen only a few times. J is TRBJ1-1 and V is TRBV6-5, with a tentative D call TRBD1 (5 bases). There are 11 residues in the CDR3. Germline CDR1 is MNHEY and CDR2 is SVGAGI. Trimming shortened V by 2 bases and J by 11 bases, and 9 bases separated the two germline ends. In DNA form, the CDR3 reads TGTGCCAGCAGTTACCAGGGTCGCGCTTTCTTT. Its protein product is CASSYQGRAFF.

The CDR3 here is CASSQSEGAEFF. For the CDR3, the DNA is TGTGCCAGCAGCCAGTCCGAGGGGGCCGAGTTCTTC. This sequence joins TRBV3-1 and TRBJ2-1; the match to TRBD1 covers 7 bases. Trimming removed 3 bases from V and 14 bases from J; junction bases left unmatched: 7. The CDR3 consists of 12 residues. The germline V gene encodes CDR1 LGHDT and CDR2 YNNKEL (reference sequence).

In regard to this clonotype: At one end, the junction sequence differs from germline, possibly due to a read error. The chain uses TRBV10-3 and TRBJ2-5, with TRBD2 identical over 9 bases. The germline V gene encodes CDR1 ENHRY and CDR2 SYGVKD. This CDR3 is 13 amino acids long. CDR3 nucleotides: TGTGCCATCACTGAGCGGGAGGAAGAGACCCAGTACTTC. Translated: CAITEREEETQYF.

The chain couples TRBV6-1 to TRBJ1-4; 7 bases map to TRBD1. J lost 8 bases, V lost 5 bases, and 14 bases had no gene match. The V gene's germline CDR1 is MNHNS and CDR2 SASEGT. The CDR3 spans 16 residues. CDR3 sequence: CASSSLQGWPSEKLFF. DNA of the CDR3: TGTGCCAGCAGTAGCCTACAGGGGTGGCCGTCGGAAAAACTGTTTTTT.

The table lists this clonotype with a few counts. The rearrangement joins TRBV29-1 to TRBJ2-1, with TRBD2 matching 8 bases. V lost 4 bases to trimming and J lost 8 bases; unmatched junction nucleotides: 16. Germline V gene sequence: CDR1 SQVTM, CDR2 ANQGSEA. There are 16 residues in the CDR3. The CDR3: CSVGPPGLVMGHEQFF. The CDR3 region has the DNA TGCAGCGTTGGCCCCCCGGGACTAGTCATGGGGCATGAGCAGTTCTTC.

The gene calls are TRBV5-6 and TRBJ2-5; 10 nucleotides line up with TRBD1. Germline assignment: CDR1 SGHDT and CDR2 YYEEEE. V lost 4 bases, J lost 4 bases, and 7 bases stayed unmatched. The CDR3 has 15 amino acids. CDR3 in amino acids: CASSLTRTGGETQYF. The CDR3 DNA reads TGTGCCAGCAGCCTCACTCGGACAGGGGGAGAGACCCAGTACTTC.

The genes are TRBV12-3 or TRBV12-4 and TRBJ1-1; no definite D call. This CDR3 is built from 13 residues. V was shortened by 8 bases and J by 4 bases, with 14 bases between the two germline ends. The CDR3 spells CASGQALPTEAFF. In DNA, the CDR3 is TGTGCCAGCGGGCAAGCGCTTCCCACTGAAGCTTTCTTT.

This chain uses TRBV11-1 with TRBJ2-1; 12 bases line up with TRBD2. This CDR3 comprises 18 residues. CDR1 and CDR2 from the germline V gene are SGHAT and FQDESV (reference sequence). V lost 2 bases and J lost 4; bases outside the gene matches: 9. This CDR3 reads CASSLWLAGGPRYNEQFF. In DNA form, the CDR3 reads TGTGCCAGCAGCTTATGGCTAGCGGGGGGGCCACGATACAATGAGCAGTTCTTC.

This clonotype was seen a few times. The rearrangement uses TRBV5-1 and TRBJ1-2, with no clear D. In germline, CDR1 is SGHRS, CDR2 YFSETQ. V lost 0 bases and J 2 bases, leaving 11 bases between the germline ends. This CDR3 is 15 amino acids long. CDR3 sequence: CASSLEGVLNYGYTF. For the CDR3, the DNA is TGCGCCAGCAGCTTGGAAGGCGTCCTAAACTATGGCTACACCTTC.

The V gene is TRBV9, the J gene TRBJ2-2, with 12 bases lining up with TRBD2. Trimming removed 2 bases from V and 0 bases from J; junction bases left unmatched: 8. CDR3 length: 19 amino acids. CDR1 is SGDLS, CDR2 YYNGEE, per germline. The DNA for the CDR3 is TGTGCCAGCAGCGTCGGGCTAGCGGGGGGGCCCGCGAACACCGGGGAGCTGTTTTTT. It translates to CASSVGLAGGPANTGELFF. Together with reference TRBV9 and TRBJ2-2, the CDR3 gives the full variable domain: DSGVTQTPKHLITATGQRVTLRCSPRSGDLSVYWYQQSLDQGLQFLIQYYNGEERAKGNILERFSAQQFPDLHSELNLSSLELGDSALYFCASSVGLAGGPANTGELFFGEGSRLTVL.

This clonotype came up many times. The rearrangement joins TRBV7-9 to TRBJ1-3; D uncertain. The ends were cut back, 4 bases at V and 0 bases at J, with 7 bases in the middle. The germline gives CDR1 SEHNR, CDR2 FQNEAQ (reference sequence). This CDR3 has 14 amino acids. The DNA of the CDR3 is TGTGCCAGCAGCTCCGGGTCCTCTGGAAACACCATATATTTT. Its translation is CASSSGSSGNTIYF.

This clonotype has just a few counts. This chain connects TRBV2 to TRBJ2-2; no clear D. The CDR3 has 13 residues. Deletions cut 7 bases from V and 4 bases from J, with 10 bases between. Looked up from germline, CDR1 is SNHLY and CDR2 is FYNNEI. CDR3 coding DNA: TGTGCCAGCATCCGGACCACCACCGGGGAGCTGTTTTTT. Its translation is CASIRTTTGELFF.

The V and J genes are TRBV12-3 or TRBV12-4 and TRBJ2-6; 7 bases are shared with TRBD1. The CDR3 contains 17 residues. Trimming cost V 1 base and J 4 bases; bases outside gene matches: 7. CDR3 bases: TGTGCCAGCAGTTTAGTGGGACAGCAGACGGGGGCCAACGTCCTGACTTTC. It is translated as CASSLVGQQTGANVLTF.

In regard to this clonotype: The germline gene is not matched at one end of the junction; a read error may be the cause. V is TRBV3-1 and J is TRBJ2-2; 9 nucleotides agree with TRBD2. CDR3 length: 15 amino acids. Germline values: CDR1 LGHDT, CDR2 YNNKEL (reference sequence). The DNA for the CDR3 is TGTGCCAGCAACCAAGTGACTAGCGGTCCCGGGGAGCTGTTTTTT. Translated, it gives CASNQVTSGPGELFF.

This chain links TRBV2 with TRBJ2-2; D is ambiguous. The V end was cut by 5 bases, the J end by 6 bases, with 19 bases between. Germline loops: CDR1 SNHLY, CDR2 FYNNEI. CDR3 size: 16 residues. CDR3 nucleotide sequence: TGTGCCAGCAGTCCCTTTGGGTTGGGATCGGCCGGGGAGCTGTTTTTT. This translates into CASSPFGLGSAGELFF.

This clonotype has only a few counts. The chain carries TRBV5-5 and TRBJ2-7, with TRBD2 matching over 11 bases. Germline values: CDR1 SGHKS, CDR2 YYEKEE (reference sequence). The CDR3 extends over 17 amino acids. V lost 0 bases to trimming and J lost 4 bases; unmatched junction nucleotides: 9. The CDR3 loop reads CASSLDDILAGVYEQYF. The CDR3 bases are TGTGCCAGCAGCTTGGACGACATACTAGCGGGAGTTTACGAGCAGTACTTC.

This clonotype was picked up a small number of times. J is TRBJ2-7 and V is TRBV6-6, with 7 bases that match TRBD1. The CDR3 covers 13 residues. The germline V gene encodes CDR1 MNHNY and CDR2 SVGAGI (reference sequence). Trimming took 6 bases from V and 1 from J; bases not matched to a gene: 3. The CDR3 DNA reads TGTGCCAGCAGACCACAGGGGTCCTACGAGCAGTACTTC. This gives the protein CASRPQGSYEQYF.

This chain links TRBV6-6 with TRBJ2-3; no clear D. Trimming cost V 2 bases and J 3 bases, with 6 bases left between them. This CDR3 has 13 residues. Germline V gene data show CDR1 as MNHNY and CDR2 as SVGAGI (reference sequence). CDR3 nucleotides: TGTGCCAGCAGTTACGGCATAACAGATACGCAGTATTTT. This sequence encodes CASSYGITDTQYF.

This clonotype turned up a few times. The chain recombines TRBV5-6 with TRBJ2-2, with D perhaps matching TRBD1 or TRBD2 (5 bases each). The V gene lost 4 bases and the J gene lost 5 bases, with 15 bases spanning the gap. Germline values: CDR1 SGHDT, CDR2 YYEEEE. The CDR3 is 15 residues long. CDR3 nucleotides: TGTGCCAGCAGCCCCGGGGCAGGGCCGACCGGGGAGCTGTTTTTT. Residues: CASSPGAGPTGELFF.

This clonotype has just a few counts. The chain has TRBV15 and TRBJ2-3, with TRBD2 matching over 9 bases. CDR3 length: 15 residues. Trimming cost V 5 bases and J 5 bases; bases outside gene matches: 8. CDR1 and CDR2 from the germline V gene are LNHNV and YYDKDF (reference sequence). The CDR3 region has the DNA TGTGCCACCAGCGGGGGTGGACTAGCGATAGATACGCAGTATTTT. Translating gives CATSGGGLAIDTQYF.

This clonotype was counted only a few times. The genes are TRBV20-1 and TRBJ2-1, with 9 bases matching TRBD1. Germline lookup yields CDR1 DFQATT and CDR2 SNEGSKA (reference sequence). Trimming at V came to 1 base and at J to 3 bases, leaving 4 bases not matched to a gene. There are 15 residues in the CDR3. The DNA for the CDR3 is TGCAGTGCTAGAGCCGGGACAGGGAACTACAATGAGCAGTTCTTC. Translation gives CSARAGTGNYNEQFF.